This T cell receptor (beta chain) came from a study of T-cell reconstitution after alpha-beta-depleted transplantation in children. This clonotype turned up a few times. The junction had 16 bases not matched to a gene; V was cut back by 5 bases and J by 2 bases. This CDR3 comprises 18 residues. CDR1 and CDR2 from the germline V gene are MNHNS and SASEGT. Library preparation (for TCRbeta) was performed with unique molecular identifiers. Each CDR3 protein gets one entry after TCRdb re-called the PCR reads with MiXCR. The sample comprises 350,000 to 450,000 distinct CDR3 sequences, about 20% of which are singletons, and approximately 3.8% rests with the top ten.

The rearrangement uses TRBV6-1 and TRBJ2-7, with 9 bases matching TRBD1. Source: PBMCs from the stem cell graft donor, taken from the stem cell graft. The sequence was obtained from a human donor who donated a stem cell graft to a child with acute myeloid leukemia. The CDR3 DNA reads as TGTGCCAGCAGTCGCAAATGGGGACAGGGCATTCGAACCTACGAGCAGTACTTC. Translated, it gives CASSRKWGQGIRTYEQYF.